This entry lists 3 T cell receptor beta chains sequenced from one sample in a study of blood T cell repertoires in COVID-19. Profiled with immunoSEQ multiplex PCR; TCRdb holds only in-frame clones, not every one. The sample records about 200,000 clones, approximately 87% being singletons. Source material: peripheral blood. The receptor source for this set is a man in his sixties who had recovered from COVID-19.

This clone was observed a single time. The chain has TRBV30 and TRBJ2-2; D remains unclear. V lost 0 bases and J 6 bases, leaving 11 bases between the germline ends. The germline CDR1 and CDR2 sequences are GTSNPN and SVGIG (reference sequence). The CDR3 totals 14 residues. The CDR3 DNA reads as TGTGCCTGGAGTGTAATACCGGGTGCCGGGGAGCTGTTTTTT. Translated, it gives CAWSVIPGAGELFF.

V gene TRBV24-1 combines with J gene TRBJ2-2; 8 bases are a match to TRBD2. The CDR3 length is 15 residues. J gave up 6 bases and V 3 bases, and 5 bases lay outside the gene matches. The germline gives CDR1 KGHDR, CDR2 SFDVKD. CDR3 region: CATSDPRGLAGELFF. Here the CDR3 DNA reads TGTGCCACCAGTGATCCCCGGGGACTAGCCGGGGAGCTGTTTTTT.

The chain recombines TRBV19 with TRBJ1-5; 7 nucleotides line up with TRBD1. CDR3 size: 14 residues. V gave up 4 bases and J gave up 1 base; unmatched junction bases: 1. Germline assignment: CDR1 LNHDA and CDR2 SQIVND (reference sequence). CDR3 loop: CASSTTGSNQPQHF. The CDR3 region has the DNA TGTGCCAGTAGTACGACAGGGAGCAATCAGCCCCAGCATTTT.